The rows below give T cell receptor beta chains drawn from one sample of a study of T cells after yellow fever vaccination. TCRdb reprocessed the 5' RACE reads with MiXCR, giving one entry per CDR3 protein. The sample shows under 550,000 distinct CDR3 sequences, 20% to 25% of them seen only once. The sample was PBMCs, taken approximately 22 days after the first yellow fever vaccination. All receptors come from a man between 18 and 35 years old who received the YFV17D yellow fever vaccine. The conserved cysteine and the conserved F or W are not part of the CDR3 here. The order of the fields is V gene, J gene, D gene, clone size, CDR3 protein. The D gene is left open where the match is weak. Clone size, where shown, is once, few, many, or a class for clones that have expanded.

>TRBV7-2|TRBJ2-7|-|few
ASSLGPPGAYEQY
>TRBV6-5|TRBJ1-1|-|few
ASSYSKNSMNTEAF
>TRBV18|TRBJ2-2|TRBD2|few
ASSPNRAGINTGELF
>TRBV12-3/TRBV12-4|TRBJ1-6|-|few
ASSFVGSPLH
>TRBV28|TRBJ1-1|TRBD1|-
ASSFSGGSF
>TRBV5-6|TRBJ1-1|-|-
ASSLIFGQNTEAF
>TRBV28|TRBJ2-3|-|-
ASSLWGELGTDTQY
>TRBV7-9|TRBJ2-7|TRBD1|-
ASSPAADRAPGYEQY
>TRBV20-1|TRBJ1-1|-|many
SARPGRDTEAF
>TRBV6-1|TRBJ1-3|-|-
ASSRAQGAGNTIY
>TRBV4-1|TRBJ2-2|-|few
ASSQAAAENTGELF
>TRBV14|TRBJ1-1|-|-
ASSRDANTEAF
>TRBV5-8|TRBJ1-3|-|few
ASSLASSGNTIY
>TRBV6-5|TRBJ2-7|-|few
ASSYGQDRYEQY
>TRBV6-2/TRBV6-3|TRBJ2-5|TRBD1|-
ASSTFDRGRSETQY
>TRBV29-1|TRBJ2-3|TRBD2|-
STRLAGFADTQY
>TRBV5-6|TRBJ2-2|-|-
ASSRIETGELF
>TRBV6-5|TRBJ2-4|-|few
ASSYTGSDIQY